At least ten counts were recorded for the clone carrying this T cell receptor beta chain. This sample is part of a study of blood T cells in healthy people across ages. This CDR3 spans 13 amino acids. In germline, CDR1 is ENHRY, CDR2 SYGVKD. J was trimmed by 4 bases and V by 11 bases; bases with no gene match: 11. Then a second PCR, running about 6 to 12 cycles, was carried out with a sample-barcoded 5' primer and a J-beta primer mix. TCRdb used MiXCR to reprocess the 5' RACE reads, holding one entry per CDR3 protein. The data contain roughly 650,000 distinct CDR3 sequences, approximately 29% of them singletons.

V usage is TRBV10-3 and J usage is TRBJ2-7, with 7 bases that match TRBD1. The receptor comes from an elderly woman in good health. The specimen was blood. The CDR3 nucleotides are TGTGCCGCAACTCCGGGACAGTTGTACGAGCAGTACTTC. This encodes CAATPGQLYEQYF.